The TCR beta chain described here comes from a study of technical replicates of blood from four donors. Generated by immunoSEQ multiplex PCR, the TCRdb table keeps only in-frame clones and is missing some. The profile shows 79,000 or so clones, approximately 93% of them singletons. CDR3 length equals 14 residues. Per germline, CDR1 SGDLS and CDR2 YYNGEE. V gave up 4 bases and J gave up 8 bases, with 15 bases separating them. This receptor was obtained from a human donor in good health. The sample comprised T cells isolated from PBMCs. The V call is TRBV9, the J call TRBJ1-4; possibly TRBD1 for D (5 bases). CDR3 nucleotide sequence: TGTGCCAGCAGCCCCCAGGGCGCTGGGGAAAAACTGTTTTTT. This translates into CASSPQGAGEKLFF.